The entry below describes one TCR beta chain. Its antigen is not identified. This sample is drawn from a study of T cell responses to AZD1222 COVID-19 vaccine. Study-level points and caveats: Females made up more of the donors, who were largely white British, and clonal diversity may have come out too low.

Profiled with immunoSEQ multiplex PCR; TCRdb holds only in-frame clones, not every one. The sample carries approximately 260,000 clones, 80% to 95% recorded once. This receptor was identified in an adult in good health. Here the sequenced sample was peripheral blood, taken on day 0 of AZD1222 vaccination.

The CDR3 loop reads CASSQGGRVETQYF. In DNA form, the CDR3 reads TGTGCCAGCAGCCAAGGGGGGCGAGTGGAGACCCAGTACTTC. This rearrangement joins TRBV14 to TRBJ2-5; D perhaps matches TRBD1 (6 bases). The CDR3 runs to 14 residues. V shed 1 base and J shed 5 bases, with 11 bases lying between them. From germline, CDR1 is SGHDN and CDR2 FVKESK.